Sequencing of this T cell receptor beta chain was carried out in a study of blood T cell repertoires in COVID-19. Study in general: Sites across the United States, Italy and Spain contributed samples from acute and convalescent COVID-19. Sources were T cells, B-cell-depleted T cells, or PBMCs; the material itself was cDNA or gDNA.

This clone appeared once. Germline loops: CDR1 KGHDR, CDR2 SFDVKD. V trimming: 0 bases; J trimming: 0 bases; junction bases outside the gene matches: 2. The CDR3 covers 16 residues. The Seattle site enrolled patients during active infection and followed them longitudinally. Methods used by the authors: Counts of nucleated cells, estimated from reference gene primer amplification, were obtained. Method: immunoSEQ multiplex PCR; TCRdb's copy keeps in-frame clones and lacks some. D and trimming were read from the DNA, whereas the V and J calls and clone size are those reported in that table. The data contain about 420,000 clones, 70% to 90% of them singletons.

The chain couples TRBV24-1 to TRBJ2-3; TRBD1 agrees at 7 bases. What was sequenced was peripheral blood. This TCR was sampled from a man younger than 30 with COVID-19, enrolled during active disease. CDR3 in amino acids: CATSDLMGQSTDTQYF. Written as DNA, the CDR3 is TGTGCCACCAGTGATTTGATGGGACAGAGCACAGATACGCAGTATTTT.